Sequencing of this T cell receptor beta chain was carried out in a study of T cell repertoires in cytomegalovirus infection. This clonotype was seen many times. TCRdb re-called the reads through MiXCR, storing one row per CDR3 protein. The sample records approximately 550,000 distinct CDR3 sequences, approximately 15% being singletons. The sample was CD8+ T cells from PBMCs. This receptor was obtained from a human donor in good health (CMV status not recorded). Some clones in this sample may be carry-over from other donors' samples.

DNA of the CDR3: TGTGCCAGCAGCTCCTCAGGGGGAGGAAGCTCACCCCTCCACTTT. This encodes CASSSSGGGSSPLHF. This chain connects TRBV7-9 to TRBJ1-6, with 7 bases fitting TRBD1. Trimming at V came to 4 bases and at J to 10 bases, leaving 10 bases not matched to a gene. The germline gives CDR1 SEHNR, CDR2 FQNEAQ (reference sequence). This CDR3 is built from 15 residues.